This T cell receptor (beta chain) appears in the sequencing data of a study of shared clonotypes between healthy human individuals. The study's findings and limits: Relative to memory subsets, naive subsets generally showed larger estimated richness. Blood was the sole source, and tissue repertoires probably differ.

Regarding this clone: Its target is unknown.

In germline, CDR1 is SGHTA, CDR2 FQGNSA. J lost 7 bases, V lost 5 bases, and 15 bases had no gene match. The CDR3 spans 16 residues. All donors were healthy HIV-negative adults lacking recent acute infections or vaccinations. Using immunoSEQ multiplex PCR, the repertoire was profiled, and TCRdb retains in-frame clones only, with some absent. The table includes about 2.3 million clones, just over 90% detected once. This sequence joins TRBV7-2 and TRBJ2-7, with 9 bases fitting TRBD2. The receptor was isolated from a man aged 18 to 35 in good health. Some clones in this sample may be carry-over from other donors' samples. The sequencing sample was made of naive CD4+ T cells from PBMCs. Subset of the sample: CD45RA+ positively selected. For the CDR3, the DNA is TGTGCCAGCAGCCCCCGAGGTGCGGGAGGGCCCAGTGAGCAGTACTTC. It specifies CASSPRGAGGPSEQYF.